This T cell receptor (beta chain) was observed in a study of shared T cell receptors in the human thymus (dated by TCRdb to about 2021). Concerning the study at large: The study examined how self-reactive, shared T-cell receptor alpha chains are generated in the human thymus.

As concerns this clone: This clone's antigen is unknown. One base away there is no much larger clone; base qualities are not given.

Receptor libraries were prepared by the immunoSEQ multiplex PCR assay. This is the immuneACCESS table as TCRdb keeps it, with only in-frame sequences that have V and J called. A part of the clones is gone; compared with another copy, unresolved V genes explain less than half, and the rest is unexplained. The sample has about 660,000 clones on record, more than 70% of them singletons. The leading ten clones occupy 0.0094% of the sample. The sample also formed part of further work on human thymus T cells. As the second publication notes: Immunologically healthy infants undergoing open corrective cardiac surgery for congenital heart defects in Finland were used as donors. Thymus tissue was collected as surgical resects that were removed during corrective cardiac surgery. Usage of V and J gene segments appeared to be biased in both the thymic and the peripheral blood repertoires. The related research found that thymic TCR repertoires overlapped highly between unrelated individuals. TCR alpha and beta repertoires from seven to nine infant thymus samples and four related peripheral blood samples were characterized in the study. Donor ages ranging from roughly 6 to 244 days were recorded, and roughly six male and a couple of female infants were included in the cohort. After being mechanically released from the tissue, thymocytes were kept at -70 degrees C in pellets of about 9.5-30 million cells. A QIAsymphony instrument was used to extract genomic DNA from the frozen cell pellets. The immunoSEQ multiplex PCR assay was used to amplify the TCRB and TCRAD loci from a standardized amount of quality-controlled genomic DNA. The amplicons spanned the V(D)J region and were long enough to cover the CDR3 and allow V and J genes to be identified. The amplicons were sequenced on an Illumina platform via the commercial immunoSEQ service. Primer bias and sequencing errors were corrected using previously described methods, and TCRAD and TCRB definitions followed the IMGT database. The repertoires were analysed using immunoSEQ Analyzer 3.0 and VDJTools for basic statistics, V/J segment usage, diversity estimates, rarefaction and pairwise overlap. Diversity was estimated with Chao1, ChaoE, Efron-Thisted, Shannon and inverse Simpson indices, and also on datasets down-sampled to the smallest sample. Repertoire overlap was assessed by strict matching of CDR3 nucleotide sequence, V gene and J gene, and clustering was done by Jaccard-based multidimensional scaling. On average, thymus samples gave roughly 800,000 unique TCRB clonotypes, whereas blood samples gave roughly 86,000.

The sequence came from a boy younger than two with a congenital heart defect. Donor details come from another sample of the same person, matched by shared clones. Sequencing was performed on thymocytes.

The DNA sequence reads TGTGCCAGCAGCCAAGATTTTGCGACTAGCGGCTTCAATGAGCAGTTCTTC. Translated, it gives CASSQDFATSGFNEQFF. Recombination connected TRBV14 to TRBJ2-1; 9 central nucleotides agree with TRBD2. For this chain, trimming is 0 bases at the V end and 6 bases at the J end, and the number of junction bases without a gene match is 9. CDR1 and CDR2 are drawn from the germline V gene: SGHDN, FVKESK. The CDR3, from cysteine to phenylalanine, totals 17 residues. This entry keeps only the CDR3 DNA: 51 bases, framed from base 1.